The clone carrying this T cell receptor beta chain was counted at least ten times. Germline CDR1 and CDR2: MDHEN and SYDVKM. The CDR3 sequence is 15 residues long. V lost 3 bases to trimming and J lost 8 bases; unmatched junction nucleotides: 12. This sample was included in a study of T-cell reconstitution after alpha-beta-depleted transplantation in children. Preparation of the TCRbeta library used unique molecular identifiers. TCRdb re-analysed the PCR reads in MiXCR, keeping a single row per CDR3 protein. The repertoire consists of nearly 200,000 distinct CDR3 sequences, with 5% to 6.5% occurring once and the leading ten covering under 5%.

Sequenced material: PBMCs, taken before TCRalphabeta/CD19-depleted stem cell transplant. This chain links TRBV28 with TRBJ1-2; 7 bases fit TRBD1. The receptor's source is a girl under three years old with combined immunodeficiency, due to receive a stem cell transplant. CDR3 sequence reads: CASSFTGENIYGYTF. CDR3 in DNA: TGTGCCAGCAGTTTCACAGGGGAGAATATTTACGGCTACACCTTC.